This TCR beta chain was recovered during a study of pediatric ulcerative colitis. One to two pinch biopsies were taken from the rectum during colonoscopy. Only in-frame clones appear in the TCRdb table, and some are missing; sequencing was by immunoSEQ multiplex PCR. The table has about 22,000 clones, over 60% seen once. Trimming removed 8 bases at V and 0 bases at J, with 10 bases between. Looked up from germline, CDR1 is MNHNS and CDR2 is SASEGT. The CDR3 is 13 residues long. The TCR was taken from a boy aged 5-17 years with severe ulcerative colitis. Sequenced material: gut tissue. The chain has TRBV6-1 and TRBJ1-1; D possibly corresponds to TRBD1 (6 bases). Here the CDR3 reads CASHRGMNTEAFF. The DNA for the CDR3 is TGTGCCAGCCATAGGGGGATGAACACTGAAGCTTTCTTT.